Shown below are 18 T cell receptor beta chains from a single sample sequenced in a study of blood T cell repertoires in COVID-19. TCRdb's table, derived via immunoSEQ multiplex PCR, lists solely in-frame clones and lacks some. Of 100,000 to 150,000 clones in the sample, roughly 80% were seen once. What was sequenced was PBMCs or T cells enriched from blood (not recorded which). These receptors originate from a man aged 40-55 years with acute COVID-19.

The V and J genes are TRBV6-5 and TRBJ2-7; D is unclear. Trimming removed 0 bases from V and 3 bases from J, with 12 bases in between. Per germline, CDR1 MNHEY and CDR2 SVGAGI. The CDR3 extends over 15 amino acids. The CDR3 DNA sequence: TGTGCCAGCAGTTACTCTACCTCTTCGGGCTACGAGCAGTACTTC. Encoded protein: CASSYSTSSGYEQYF.

This clone was seen a few times. The rearrangement joins TRBV11-2 to TRBJ1-1; D gene ambiguous. The CDR3 is 12 residues long. Trimming took off 5 bases at V and 4 bases at J, with 8 bases between the two ends. The germline CDR1 and CDR2 sequences are SGHAT and FQNNGV. Here the CDR3 reads CASSGVGTEAFF. DNA of the CDR3: TGTGCCAGCAGCGGTGTCGGCACTGAAGCTTTCTTT.

The V and J genes are TRBV5-1 and TRBJ2-1; 9 bases are shared with TRBD1. J lost 4 bases, V lost 0 bases, and 2 bases had no gene match. The CDR3 has 15 amino acids. In germline, CDR1 is SGHRS, CDR2 YFSETQ. The CDR3, as DNA: TGCGCCAGCAGCTTGGGGACAGGGGATTACAATGAGCAGTTCTTC. This codes for CASSLGTGDYNEQFF. Drawing the rest from reference TRBV5-1 and TRBJ2-1, the complete variable domain is KAGVTQTPRYLIKTRGQQVTLSCSPISGHRSVSWYQQTPGQGLQFLFEYFSETQRNKGNFPGRFSGRQFSNSRSEMNVSTLELGDSALYLCASSLGTGDYNEQFFGPGTRLTVL.

In this sample, this clone turned up a few times. The chain recombines TRBV12-3 or TRBV12-4 with TRBJ1-1; 7 bases line up with TRBD1. Trimming took 6 bases from V and 6 from J; bases not matched to a gene: 7. The CDR3 spans 13 residues. CDR3 coding DNA: TGTGCCAGCAGCCCAGGGGGGTTACCTGAAGCTTTCTTT. It encodes CASSPGGLPEAFF.

The J gene is TRBJ1-4, the V gene TRBV12-5; D possibly corresponds to TRBD1 (6 bases). The CDR3 totals 15 residues. Between the trimmed V and J ends, which lost 1 base and 6 bases, there was a span of 12 bases. Germline-derived CDR1 and CDR2 are LGHNT and FRNRAP. Here the CDR3 reads CASGLGTVLDEKLFF. The CDR3 region has the DNA TGTGCTAGTGGTTTGGGGACAGTGCTAGATGAAAAACTGTTTTTT. The full variable domain, rest sourced from reference TRBV12-5 and TRBJ1-4, is DARVTQTPRHKVTEMGQEVTMRCQPILGHNTVFWYRQTMMQGLELLAYFRNRAPLDDSGMPKDRFSAEMPDATLATLKIQPSEPRDSAVYFCASGLGTVLDEKLFFGSGTQLSVL.

The chain couples TRBV5-1 to TRBJ1-1; D is unresolved. CDR1 and CDR2 from the germline V gene are SGHRS and YFSETQ. This CDR3 comprises 16 residues. Between the trimmed V and J ends, which lost 7 bases and 0 bases, there was a span of 19 bases. DNA of the CDR3: TGCGCCAGCGCTACTTTGCCGGGTTCTATGAACACTGAAGCTTTCTTT. Amino acid sequence: CASATLPGSMNTEAFF.

V usage is TRBV24-1 and J usage is TRBJ1-5; D is possibly TRBD1 (5 bases). The CDR3 extends over 13 amino acids. Trimming left V 7 bases short and J 3 bases short, with 9 bases between. Germline CDR1 and CDR2: KGHDR and SFDVKD. This CDR3 is CATSRAFNQPQHF. CDR3 sequence (DNA): TGTGCCACCAGCAGGGCTTTCAATCAGCCCCAGCATTTT.

This clone has a single count. The chain carries TRBV29-1 and TRBJ2-1, with 10 bases lining up with TRBD2. Germline-derived CDR1 and CDR2 are SQVTM and ANQGSEA. With 3 bases clipped from V and 4 bases from J, the junction kept 3 bases outside the gene matches. This CDR3 is 14 amino acids long. CDR3: CSVDPGLAYNEQFF. In DNA, the CDR3 is TGCAGCGTTGATCCGGGACTAGCGTACAATGAGCAGTTCTTC.

J is TRBJ1-5 and V is TRBV28, with 9 bases matching TRBD1. The CDR3 runs 12 residues. The junction had 4 bases not matched to a gene; V was cut back by 2 bases and J by 14 bases. The germline CDR1 and CDR2 sequences are MDHEN and SYDVKM. In nucleotides, the CDR3 is TGTGCCAGCAGTTTAGTCGGGGACAGGGAGCATTTT. This gives the protein CASSLVGDREHF.

The V gene is TRBV11-2, the J gene TRBJ2-2, with a weak D call TRBD1 (6 bases). V lost 9 bases to trimming and J lost 1 base, with 9 bases between them. Germline-derived CDR1 and CDR2 are SGHAT and FQNNGV. The CDR3 is 13 amino acids. The CDR3 is CASTQGNTGELFF. CDR3 bases: TGTGCCAGTACACAGGGGAACACCGGGGAGCTGTTTTTT.

The gene calls are TRBV18 and TRBJ1-1, with D possibly matching TRBD1 (5 bases). Germline-derived CDR1 and CDR2 are KGHSH and LQKENI. Between the trimmed V and J ends, which lost 3 bases and 4 bases, there was a span of 18 bases. This CDR3 contains 16 residues. CDR3: CASSPQTVRFGTEAFF. In nucleotides, the CDR3 is TGTGCCAGCTCACCGCAGACAGTCAGGTTCGGCACTGAAGCTTTCTTT.

About this clone itself: The identical CDR3 is also encoded by other nucleotide sequences in the sample. The chain carries TRBV6-5 and TRBJ1-2, with D perhaps TRBD1 (5 bases). The CDR3 loop spans 13 amino acids. Per the germline V gene, CDR1 is MNHEY and CDR2 is SVGAGI. V was clipped by 5 bases and J by 4 bases, with 11 bases between them. The CDR3 here is CASSPTGLYGYTF. CDR3 DNA: TGTGCCAGCAGTCCCACAGGCCTCTATGGCTACACCTTC.

The chain employs TRBV9 and TRBJ2-5; 15 positions match TRBD2. The germline gives CDR1 SGDLS, CDR2 YYNGEE. The CDR3 totals 16 residues. J was trimmed by 2 bases and V by 2 bases; bases with no gene match: 1. This chain's CDR3 is CASSVGTSGGQETQYF. The CDR3 nucleotides read TGTGCCAGCAGCGTCGGGACTAGCGGGGGGCAAGAGACCCAGTACTTC.

This clone was seen only a few times. The chain combines TRBV18 with TRBJ1-2; 8 bases are a match to TRBD1. The ends lost 5 bases at V and 3 bases at J; junction bases unmatched: 2. CDR3 size: 13 residues. CDR1 and CDR2 (germline): KGHSH, LQKENI. The CDR3 here is CASSSDRDYGYTF. CDR3 bases: TGTGCCAGCTCATCGGACAGGGACTATGGCTACACCTTC.

The chain links TRBV24-1 to TRBJ2-3, with 9 bases fitting TRBD1. The CDR3 is 14 residues long. CDR1 is KGHDR and CDR2 is SFDVKD in the germline V gene. The ends lost 11 bases at V and 5 bases at J; junction bases unmatched: 10. The CDR3, as DNA: TGTGCCAGCGCTCCGGGACAGGGTGGAGATACGCAGTATTTT. It encodes CASAPGQGGDTQYF.

The chain carries TRBV30 and TRBJ1-5, with TRBD1 identical over 8 bases. The germline gives CDR1 GTSNPN, CDR2 SVGIG (reference sequence). V dropped 4 bases and J dropped 4; count of bases not matched to a gene: 9. The CDR3 runs 15 residues. The CDR3, as DNA: TGTGCCTGGACAGGGGGCCCGGGGTCTAATCAGCCCCAGCATTTT. It specifies CAWTGGPGSNQPQHF. Using reference TRBV30 and TRBJ1-5 for the parts outside the CDR3, the full variable domain is SQTIHQWPATLVQPVGSPLSLECTVEGTSNPNLYWYRQAAGRGLQLLFYSVGIGQISSEVPQNLSASRPQDRQFILSSKKLLLSDSGFYLCAWTGGPGSNQPQHFGDGTRLSIL.

This clone was seen more than once but under ten times. V and J are TRBV11-3 and TRBJ2-1; 11 bases fit TRBD2. CDR1 SGHNT and CDR2 YENEEA come from the germline V gene. The CDR3 totals 17 residues. V was clipped by 0 bases and J by 4 bases; unmatched bases: 5. The CDR3 coding sequence is TGTGCCAGCAGCTTAGAACGCACTAGCGGGGGTTACAATGAGCAGTTCTTC. This codes for CASSLERTSGGYNEQFF. Variable domain in full (rest from reference TRBV11-3 and TRBJ2-1): EAGVVQSPRYKIIEKKQPVAFWCNPISGHNTLYWYLQNLGQGPELLIRYENEEAVDDSQLPKDRFSAERLKGVDSTLKIQPAELGDSAVYLCASSLERTSGGYNEQFFGPGTRLTVL.

This chain uses TRBV5-1 with TRBJ1-2, with D maybe TRBD1 (5 bases). The germline CDR1 and CDR2 sequences are SGHRS and YFSETQ. The V and J ends lost 3 bases and 5 bases respectively, with 11 bases between them. The CDR3 runs to 13 residues. CDR3 in amino acids: CASSSGERYGYTF. As DNA, the CDR3 is TGCGCCAGCAGCTCGGGGGAAAGATATGGCTACACCTTC.